This T cell receptor (beta chain) emerged from a study of blood T cells in healthy people across ages. Together with a sample-barcoded 5' primer, a J-beta primer mix was included in a second PCR lasting roughly 6 to 12 cycles. Each cDNA was tagged by a template-switch adaptor containing 12 random nucleotides. In TCRdb, the 5' RACE reads were re-called with MiXCR into one record per CDR3 protein. Here the sample spans about 940,000 distinct CDR3 sequences, under 50% being singletons. Each sample yielded at least 7 million isolated PBMCs. The germline V and J ends were trimmed by 4 bases and 1 base, with 14 bases remaining between them. CDR3 length: 15 amino acids. From germline, CDR1 is DFQATT and CDR2 SNEGSKA (reference sequence).

The chain recombines TRBV20-1 with TRBJ2-1; TRBD2 might be the D (5 bases). The specimen sequenced was blood. The receptor comes from a man aged 30 to 39 in good health. The DNA for the CDR3 is TGCAGTGCTACCCCGAGGAGCGGATCCTACAATGAGCAGTTCTTC. Amino acids: CSATPRSGSYNEQFF.